This TCR beta chain was obtained from a study of cytomegalovirus exposure and HLA in healthy donors. Findings and caveats of the study: In the analysis, some V segments, TRBV6-2 and TRBV6-3 included, were excluded as indistinguishable. Relative to equally common others, HLA-associated TCR beta chains showed greater clonal expansion in a later analysis.

There are 16 residues in the CDR3. V dropped 3 bases and J dropped 1; count of bases not matched to a gene: 7. Germline CDR1 is MNHNS and CDR2 is SASEGT. Primers for the PCR totalled 60 Vbeta and 13 Jbeta. TCRdb keeps only in-frame clones here, not all; method: immunoSEQ multiplex PCR. The table includes 150,000 to 200,000 clones, 82% detected once. Concerning this clone itself: The antigen remains undetermined.

V gene TRBV6-1 combines with J gene TRBJ2-5, with 8 positions matching TRBD1. Input material: PBMCs. This sequence was found in a woman aged 18-35 years in good health and CMV-seronegative. CDR3 DNA sequence: TGTGCCAGCAGTGAGATTCTGACAGGGGCCCAAGAGACCCAGTACTTC. Translated: CASSEILTGAQETQYF.